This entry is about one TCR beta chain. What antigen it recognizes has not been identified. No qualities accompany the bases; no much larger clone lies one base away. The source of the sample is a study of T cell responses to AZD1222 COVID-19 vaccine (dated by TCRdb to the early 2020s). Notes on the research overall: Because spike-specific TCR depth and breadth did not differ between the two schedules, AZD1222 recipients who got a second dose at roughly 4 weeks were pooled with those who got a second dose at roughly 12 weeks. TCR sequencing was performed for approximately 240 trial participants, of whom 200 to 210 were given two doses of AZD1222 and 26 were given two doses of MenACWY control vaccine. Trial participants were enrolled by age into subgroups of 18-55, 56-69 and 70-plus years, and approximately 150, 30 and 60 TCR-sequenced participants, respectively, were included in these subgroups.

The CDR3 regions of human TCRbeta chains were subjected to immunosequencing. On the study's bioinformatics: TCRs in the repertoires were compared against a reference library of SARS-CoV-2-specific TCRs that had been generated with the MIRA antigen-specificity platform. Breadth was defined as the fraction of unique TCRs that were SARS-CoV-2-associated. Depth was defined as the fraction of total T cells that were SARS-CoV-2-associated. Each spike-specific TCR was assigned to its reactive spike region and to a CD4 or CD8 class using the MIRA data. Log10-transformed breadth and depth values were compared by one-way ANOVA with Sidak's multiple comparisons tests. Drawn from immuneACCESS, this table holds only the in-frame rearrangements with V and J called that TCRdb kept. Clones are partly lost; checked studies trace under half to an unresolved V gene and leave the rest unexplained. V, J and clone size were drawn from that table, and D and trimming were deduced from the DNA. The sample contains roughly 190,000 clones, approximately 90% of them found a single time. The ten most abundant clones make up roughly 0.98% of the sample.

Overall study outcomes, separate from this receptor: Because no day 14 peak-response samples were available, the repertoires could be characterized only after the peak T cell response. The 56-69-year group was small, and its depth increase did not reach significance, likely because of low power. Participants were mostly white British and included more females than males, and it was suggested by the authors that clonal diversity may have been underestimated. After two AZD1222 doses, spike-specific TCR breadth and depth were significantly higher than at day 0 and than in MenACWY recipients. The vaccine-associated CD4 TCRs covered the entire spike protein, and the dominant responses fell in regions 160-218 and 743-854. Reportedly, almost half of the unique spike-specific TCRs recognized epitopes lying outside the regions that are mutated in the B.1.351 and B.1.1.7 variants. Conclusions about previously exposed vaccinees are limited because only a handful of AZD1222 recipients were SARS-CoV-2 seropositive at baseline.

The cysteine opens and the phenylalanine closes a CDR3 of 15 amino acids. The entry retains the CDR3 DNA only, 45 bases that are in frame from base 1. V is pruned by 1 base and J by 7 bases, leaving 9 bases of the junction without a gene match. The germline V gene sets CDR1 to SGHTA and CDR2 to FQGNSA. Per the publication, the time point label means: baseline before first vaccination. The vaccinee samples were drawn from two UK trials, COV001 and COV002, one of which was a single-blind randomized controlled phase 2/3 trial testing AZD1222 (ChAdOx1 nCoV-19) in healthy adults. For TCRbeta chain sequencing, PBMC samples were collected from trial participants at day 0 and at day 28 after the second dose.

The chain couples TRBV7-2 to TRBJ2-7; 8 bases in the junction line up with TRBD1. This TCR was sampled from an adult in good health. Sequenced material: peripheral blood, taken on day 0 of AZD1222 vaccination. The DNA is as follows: TGTGCCAGCAGCTTAGGGGCGGGACAGGTTTGGGAGCAGTACTTC. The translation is CASSLGAGQVWEQYF.